These T cell receptor beta chains were read from a single sample in a study of control samples from healthy donors and cancer patients. TCRdb keeps only in-frame clones here, not all; method: immunoSEQ multiplex PCR. The table shows about 70,000 clones, with about 87% occurring only once. The sample was blood. The receptors were sampled from a man aged 50 to 60 in good health. CDR3s include the opening cysteine and the closing phenylalanine or tryptophan. Each record gives: D gene, V gene, clone size, J gene, CDR3 DNA, CDR3 protein. The D gene is left open where the match is weak. Where a row states a size, it is once, few, many or the class of an expanded clone; other rows omit it.

d_gene: -; v_gene: TRBV27; abundance: few; j_gene: TRBJ2-1; CDR3nt: TGTGCCAGCAGCCGTGTACTAGAGCAAGCTGGTGGGAATGAGCAGTTCTTC; CDR3aa: CASSRVLEQAGGNEQFF
d_gene: TRBD1; v_gene: TRBV19; abundance: -; j_gene: TRBJ1-5; CDR3nt: TGTGCCAGTAGGACAGGGACGGCATATAGCAATCAGCCCCAGCATTTT; CDR3aa: CASRTGTAYSNQPQHF
d_gene: -; v_gene: TRBV6-5; abundance: -; j_gene: TRBJ1-1; CDR3nt: TGTGCCAGCAGTTACGGAGAGGGCACTGAAGCTTTCTTT; CDR3aa: CASSYGEGTEAFF
d_gene: TRBD1; v_gene: TRBV30; abundance: -; j_gene: TRBJ1-6; CDR3nt: TGTGCCTGGAGGGGACAGCTCAATTCACCCCTCCACTTT; CDR3aa: CAWRGQLNSPLHF
d_gene: TRBD1; v_gene: TRBV6-5; abundance: -; j_gene: TRBJ1-2; CDR3nt: TGTGCCAGCAGTTACCCCACAGGGGAGGGGAAGGGCTACACCTTC; CDR3aa: CASSYPTGEGKGYTF
d_gene: -; v_gene: TRBV24-1; abundance: -; j_gene: TRBJ1-5; CDR3nt: TGTGCCACCAGTGCGGACGGTAGCAATCAGCCCCAGCATTTT; CDR3aa: CATSADGSNQPQHF
d_gene: TRBD2; v_gene: TRBV27; abundance: -; j_gene: TRBJ2-7; CDR3nt: TGTGCCAGCAGTCTTAGCGGGAGGGCCTTGTACTTC; CDR3aa: CASSLSGRALYF
d_gene: TRBD1; v_gene: TRBV5-4; abundance: -; j_gene: TRBJ1-2; CDR3nt: TGTGCCAGCAGCTTGGAACAGGGGTTGGTGGGCTACACCTTC; CDR3aa: CASSLEQGLVGYTF
d_gene: -; v_gene: TRBV7-9; abundance: once; j_gene: TRBJ2-5; CDR3nt: TGTGCCAGCAGCTTGACGGTAGGGCAAGAGACCCAGTACTTC; CDR3aa: CASSLTVGQETQYF
d_gene: TRBD1; v_gene: TRBV27; abundance: -; j_gene: TRBJ2-3; CDR3nt: TGTGCCAGCAGTTTACCGGGACAGGGAAGAGATACGCAGTATTTT; CDR3aa: CASSLPGQGRDTQYF
d_gene: -; v_gene: TRBV4-2; abundance: -; j_gene: TRBJ1-3; CDR3nt: TGTGCCAGCAGCCCTATTTCGACAGCTGGAAACACCATATATTTT; CDR3aa: CASSPISTAGNTIYF
d_gene: TRBD1; v_gene: TRBV3-1/TRBV3-2; abundance: -; j_gene: TRBJ2-7; CDR3nt: TGTGCCAGCAGCCACCCGGGGGGACAGGGGGCTGGTGAGCAGTACTTC; CDR3aa: CASSHPGGQGAGEQYF
d_gene: -; v_gene: TRBV6-1; abundance: once; j_gene: TRBJ2-4; CDR3nt: TGTGCCAGCAGTGGGGGGGTAGACAGGGTTAGGGTAGACATTCAGTACTTC; CDR3aa: CASSGGVDRVRVDIQYF
d_gene: TRBD1; v_gene: TRBV4-3; abundance: -; j_gene: TRBJ1-2; CDR3nt: TGCGCCAGCAGCCAAGAGGGGACAGGGGCGGGGGGCTACACCTTC; CDR3aa: CASSQEGTGAGGYTF
d_gene: TRBD1; v_gene: TRBV6-5; abundance: -; j_gene: TRBJ1-2; CDR3nt: TGTGCCAGCAGTAGCCAGGACAGGGTACTTGGCTACACCTTC; CDR3aa: CASSSQDRVLGYTF
d_gene: TRBD1; v_gene: TRBV7-2; abundance: -; j_gene: TRBJ1-1; CDR3nt: TGTGCCAGCAGCTTAGGATCCAGGGGGCTTTACACTGAAGCTTTCTTT; CDR3aa: CASSLGSRGLYTEAFF
d_gene: -; v_gene: TRBV11-3; abundance: few; j_gene: TRBJ1-1; CDR3nt: TGTGCCAGCAGTTATTCCCGGGGGGCGGACACTGAAGCTTTCTTT; CDR3aa: CASSYSRGADTEAFF
d_gene: -; v_gene: TRBV6-5; abundance: once; j_gene: TRBJ1-2; CDR3nt: TGTGCCAGCTGCCGCCAGGGATTAGATGGCTACACCTTC; CDR3aa: CASCRQGLDGYTF
d_gene: TRBD2; v_gene: TRBV5-1; abundance: -; j_gene: TRBJ2-5; CDR3nt: TGCGCCAGCAGCCCGGGACTAGCGGGGGAGGGCCAAGAGACCCAGTACTTC; CDR3aa: CASSPGLAGEGQETQYF
d_gene: TRBD1; v_gene: TRBV28; abundance: -; j_gene: TRBJ1-2; CDR3nt: TGTGCATTCGGACAGGGAGACTATGGCTACACCTTC; CDR3aa: CAFGQGDYGYTF
d_gene: TRBD1; v_gene: TRBV7-2; abundance: -; j_gene: TRBJ1-2; CDR3nt: TGTGCCAGCAGCTCCAAGACAGGGGAAGGATATGGCTACACCTTC; CDR3aa: CASSSKTGEGYGYTF
d_gene: TRBD1; v_gene: TRBV28; abundance: once; j_gene: TRBJ1-4; CDR3nt: TGTGCCAGCAGGGGACAGGGTTTCCCTAATGAAAAACTGTTTTTT; CDR3aa: CASRGQGFPNEKLFF
d_gene: -; v_gene: TRBV7-9; abundance: -; j_gene: TRBJ2-7; CDR3nt: TGTGCCAGCAGCCCGAGAATTGAGGGTCCGGGTATCTACGAGCAGTACTTC; CDR3aa: CASSPRIEGPGIYEQYF
d_gene: -; v_gene: TRBV11-3; abundance: -; j_gene: TRBJ1-4; CDR3nt: TGTGCCAGCAGCTTGAGAAATGAAAAACTGTTTTTT; CDR3aa: CASSLRNEKLFF
d_gene: -; v_gene: TRBV29-1; abundance: -; j_gene: TRBJ2-1; CDR3nt: TGCAGCGTTGAATCAGTGGCAGGGAGGGGGAATGAGCAGTTCTTC; CDR3aa: CSVESVAGRGNEQFF
d_gene: -; v_gene: TRBV27; abundance: once; j_gene: TRBJ1-2; CDR3nt: TGTGCCAGCGGACTCCAGACCCTCGGGACACGGTATGGCTACACCTTC; CDR3aa: CASGLQTLGTRYGYTF
d_gene: -; v_gene: TRBV6-5; abundance: -; j_gene: TRBJ1-2; CDR3nt: TGTGCCACTCACGGGCACCGGGATAGGGGCTACACCTTC; CDR3aa: CATHGHRDRGYTF
d_gene: -; v_gene: TRBV15; abundance: -; j_gene: TRBJ2-3; CDR3nt: TGTGCCACCAGCAGCCCTATTAGACGAGAAGTCACAGATACGCAGTATTTT; CDR3aa: CATSSPIRREVTDTQYF
d_gene: TRBD1; v_gene: TRBV2; abundance: once; j_gene: TRBJ1-3; CDR3nt: TGTGCCAGCAGTCAACAGGGGTGGGGAAACACCATATATTTT; CDR3aa: CASSQQGWGNTIYF
d_gene: TRBD1; v_gene: TRBV29-1; abundance: -; j_gene: TRBJ2-7; CDR3nt: TGCAGCGTATCCGGGACAGGGGTAAGCGAGCAGTACTTC; CDR3aa: CSVSGTGVSEQYF
d_gene: -; v_gene: TRBV28; abundance: -; j_gene: TRBJ2-5; CDR3nt: TGTGCCAGCAGTTTCACAGGGCGTTGGGAGACCCAGTACTTC; CDR3aa: CASSFTGRWETQYF
d_gene: TRBD2; v_gene: TRBV19; abundance: -; j_gene: TRBJ2-5; CDR3nt: TGTGCCAGTAGGGGGGTGGGGGGGTCCCAAGAGACCCAGTACTTC; CDR3aa: CASRGVGGSQETQYF
d_gene: -; v_gene: TRBV27; abundance: -; j_gene: TRBJ2-5; CDR3nt: TGTGCCAGCAGTTTAGGCAAGCAAGAGACCCAGTACTTC; CDR3aa: CASSLGKQETQYF
d_gene: -; v_gene: TRBV18; abundance: -; j_gene: TRBJ2-5; CDR3nt: TGTGCCAGCTCACCACTTGTCCGGTCACAAGAGACCCAGTACTTC; CDR3aa: CASSPLVRSQETQYF
d_gene: TRBD1; v_gene: TRBV10-1; abundance: few; j_gene: TRBJ2-2; CDR3nt: TGCGCCAGCCAGGGGGCAATGAACACCGGGGAGCTGTTTTTT; CDR3aa: CASQGAMNTGELFF